This TCR beta chain was captured in a study of a mutant IDH1 vaccine in newly diagnosed glioma. In the study overall: With temozolomide cycles, or 4-6 weeks after radiotherapy alone, vaccination was started. Mean patient age was roughly 43 years; approximately 62% were male and roughly 38% female.

Here immunoSEQ multiplex PCR was the method, and the copy in TCRdb shows in-frame clones only, minus some. This table holds 60,000 or so clones, about 90% found once. Study-level findings and limits: Altogether, around 93% of patients exhibited vaccine-induced immune responses.

Time point given: week 5, during vaccination. In every dose of vaccine, 300 ug of mutant IDH1 20-mer peptide was given alongside topical imiquimod. On this clone itself: Its antigen is not known.

Trimming left V 4 bases short and J 5 bases short, with 12 bases between. CDR1 is LGHNA, CDR2 YSLEER, per germline. The CDR3 is made up of 13 amino acids. The sequence came from a middle-aged woman with glioma. The sample was PBMCs, taken from a glioma patient whose treatment included an IDH1 peptide vaccine. The chain uses TRBV4-3 and TRBJ2-7, with a possible D match to TRBD1 (6 bases). The CDR3 protein is CASSLDGGHEQYF. CDR3 sequence (DNA): TGCGCCAGCAGCCTGGATGGGGGCCACGAGCAGTACTTC.